The 13 T cell receptor beta chains listed next were all sequenced from one sample in a study of blood T cell repertoires in COVID-19. Only in-frame clones appear in the TCRdb table, and some are missing; sequencing was by immunoSEQ multiplex PCR. The data hold a few hundred thousand clones, with approximately 83% observed a single time. The sequenced sample was PBMCs or T cells enriched from blood (not recorded which). The origin of the receptors is a woman in her fifties or sixties who had recovered from COVID-19.

This clone has only a few counts. J is TRBJ1-1 and V is TRBV28; 7 bases map to TRBD1. Germline assignment: CDR1 MDHEN and CDR2 SYDVKM. V shed 6 bases, J shed 6 bases, and the junction held 7 bases outside the gene matches. The CDR3 consists of 13 residues. CDR3 residues: CASRPGTAPEAFF. The CDR3 DNA sequence: TGTGCCAGCAGACCCGGGACAGCCCCTGAAGCTTTCTTT.

V and J are TRBV19 and TRBJ1-2; 8 nucleotides align to TRBD1. V shed 7 bases and J 8 bases; nucleotides not matched to a gene: 6. Looked up from germline, CDR1 is LNHDA and CDR2 is SQIVND (reference sequence). This CDR3 comprises 12 residues. The DNA for the CDR3 is TGTGCCAGTAAGGGGGACAGGCAGGGCTACACCTTC. It is translated as CASKGDRQGYTF.

The CDR3 protein is CASSYRQGGEQFF. CDR3 nucleotides: TGTGCCAGCAGCTACAGACAGGGGGGTGAGCAGTTCTTC. The chain has TRBV9 and TRBJ2-1; 9 bases fit TRBD1. Losses at the gene ends were 4 bases for V and 9 bases for J; bases not matched to a gene: 5. Germline CDR1 SGDLS, CDR2 YYNGEE. This CDR3 has 13 residues.

V and J are TRBV3-1 (or the pseudogene TRBV3-2) and TRBJ1-4; a weak D match, TRBD1 (5 bases). The germline gives CDR1 LGHDT, CDR2 YNNKEL (reference sequence). The CDR3 has 15 amino acids. The V and J ends lost 1 base and 8 bases respectively, with 14 bases between them. The CDR3 sequence is CASSQVRGYQEKLFF. In nucleotides, the CDR3 is TGTGCCAGCAGCCAAGTACGGGGGTATCAAGAAAAACTGTTTTTT.

This sequence joins TRBV2 and TRBJ2-1, with TRBD2 matching over 13 bases. The CDR3 has 15 residues. The germline CDR1 and CDR2 sequences are SNHLY and FYNNEI. Germline trimming cut 4 bases from V and 7 bases from J; bases unmatched to any gene: 4. The CDR3 nucleotides are TGTGCCAGCAGTGCACTAGCGGGAGGGCCAAATGAGCAGTTCTTC. This sequence encodes CASSALAGGPNEQFF. Variable domain in full (rest from reference TRBV2 and TRBJ2-1): EPEVTQTPSHQVTQMGQEVILRCVPISNHLYFYWYRQILGQKVEFLVSFYNNEISEKSEIFDDQFSVERPDGSNFTLKIRSTKLEDSAMYFCASSALAGGPNEQFFGPGTRLTVL.

This chain links TRBV28 with TRBJ2-2; perhaps TRBD1 as D (6 bases). V lost 1 base to trimming and J lost 4 bases, with 10 bases between them. The CDR3 has 15 amino acids. Germline CDR1 is MDHEN and CDR2 is SYDVKM. The CDR3, as DNA: TGTGCCAGCAGTTTATCTTTAGGGGGCACCGGGGAGCTGTTTTTT. It encodes CASSLSLGGTGELFF. Looking up the rest from reference TRBV28 and TRBJ2-2 gives the full variable domain: DVKVTQSSRYLVKRTGEKVFLECVQDMDHENMFWYRQDPGLGLRLIYFSYDVKMKEKGDIPEGYSVSREKKERFSLILESASTNQTSMYLCASSLSLGGTGELFFGEGSRLTVL.

This clone has more than one count but fewer than ten. This rearrangement joins TRBV3-1 (or the pseudogene TRBV3-2) to TRBJ2-1; D might be TRBD2 (5 bases). CDR1 is LGHDT and CDR2 is YNNKEL in the germline V gene (reference sequence). There are 16 residues in the CDR3. V lost 4 bases and J 0 bases, leaving 13 bases between the germline ends. The CDR3, as DNA: TGTGCCAGCAGCCTTTCAGCGGCGAGCTCCTACAATGAGCAGTTCTTC. It is translated as CASSLSAASSYNEQFF.

The chain joins TRBV7-2 to TRBJ2-1; TRBD1 is a possible D gene (6 bases). Germline CDR1 is SGHTA and CDR2 is FQGNSA. The CDR3 is 15 residues long. Trimming left V 5 bases short and J 1 base short, with 12 bases between. DNA of the CDR3: TGTGCCAGCAGCCTACTCGGACAGTCCTACAATGAGCAGTTCTTC. Its translation: CASSLLGQSYNEQFF.

This clone occurred a few times. The V gene is TRBV12-5, the J gene TRBJ1-6; unclear D gene. Germline V lookup: CDR1 LGHNT, CDR2 FRNRAP. This CDR3 comprises 13 residues. V shed 0 bases and J shed 6 bases, with 3 bases lying between them. CDR3: CASGLVLNSPLHF. As DNA, the CDR3 is TGTGCTAGTGGTTTGGTACTTAATTCACCCCTCCACTTT.

The chain is built from TRBV28 and TRBJ1-5; D is perhaps TRBD1 (6 bases). V lost 9 bases to trimming and J lost 0 bases, with 12 bases between them. This CDR3 spans 14 amino acids. CDR1 is MDHEN and CDR2 is SYDVKM in the germline V gene. CDR3: CASEGHYSNQPQHF. DNA for the CDR3: TGTGCCAGTGAGGGACATTATAGCAATCAGCCCCAGCATTTT.

V usage is TRBV7-9 and J usage is TRBJ2-3; 9 bases are a match to TRBD1. V shed 2 bases, J shed 1 base, and the junction held 7 bases outside the gene matches. This CDR3 region has 17 residues. Germline V gene data show CDR1 as SEHNR and CDR2 as FQNEAQ (reference sequence). The CDR3 reads CASSLFVRTGGTDTQYF. DNA of the CDR3: TGTGCCAGCAGCTTATTCGTTAGGACAGGGGGCACAGATACGCAGTATTTT.

The V call is TRBV3-1 (or the pseudogene TRBV3-2), the J call TRBJ1-1, with 10 bases aligning to TRBD1. The CDR3 has 16 residues. Unmatched junction bases numbered 6, after V lost 4 bases and J lost 1 base. The germline gives CDR1 LGHDT, CDR2 YNNKEL (reference sequence). The CDR3 DNA reads as TGTGCCAGCAGCCGACAGGGGGCGAATCGGAACACTGAAGCTTTCTTT. Translated: CASSRQGANRNTEAFF.

The rearrangement uses TRBV18 and TRBJ2-1, with 13 bases aligning to TRBD2. The length of the CDR3 is 15 residues. CDR1 KGHSH and CDR2 LQKENI come from the germline V gene. Unmatched junction bases numbered 5, after V lost 4 bases and J lost 8 bases. The CDR3 loop is CASSRTSGSSDEQFF. CDR3 sequence (DNA): TGTGCCAGCTCACGGACTAGCGGGAGTTCGGATGAGCAGTTCTTC.